The next 17 T cell receptor beta chains were all read from a single sample in a study of cytomegalovirus exposure and HLA in healthy donors. The PCR contained 60 Vbeta and 13 Jbeta primers. TCRdb's table, derived via immunoSEQ multiplex PCR, lists solely in-frame clones and lacks some. The sample includes about 150,000 clones, around 84% of them seen just once. The sample was PBMCs. These receptors were collected from a woman aged 18-30 years in good health and CMV-seronegative.

The CDR3 DNA reads TGTGCCAGCACCGAGCGGGGGTACACCGGGGAGCTGTTTTTT. Its translation: CASTERGYTGELFF. The chain recombines TRBV7-6 with TRBJ2-2; TRBD2 aligns across 8 bases. Germline-derived CDR1 and CDR2 are SGHVS and FNYEAQ. The CDR3 consists of 14 residues. V was clipped by 7 bases and J by 3 bases; unmatched bases: 4.

The chain's CDR3 is CASKPSGGYNEQFF. The CDR3 region has the DNA TGTGCCAGCAAACCTAGCGGGGGCTACAATGAGCAGTTCTTC. The chain couples TRBV19 to TRBJ2-1, with 10 nucleotides matching TRBD2. The V and J ends lost 9 bases and 3 bases, in that order; junction bases with no gene match: 5. The length of the CDR3 is 14 residues. Germline V gives CDR1 LNHDA, CDR2 SQIVND (reference sequence). The full variable domain, in which reference TRBV19 and TRBJ2-1 provide the parts outside the CDR3, is DGGITQSPKYLFRKEGQNVTLSCEQNLNHDAMYWYRQDPGQGLRLIYYSQIVNDFQKGDIAEGYSVSREKKESFPLTVTSAQKNPTAFYLCASKPSGGYNEQFFGPGTRLTVL.

The genes are TRBV9 and TRBJ2-7; 11 positions agree with TRBD2. V trimming: 4 bases; J trimming: 3 bases; junction bases outside the gene matches: 6. CDR1 is SGDLS and CDR2 is YYNGEE in the germline V gene. CDR3 length: 15 residues. CDR3 region: CASSTGTSGIYEQYF. Written as DNA, the CDR3 is TGTGCCAGCAGCACCGGGACTAGCGGTATCTACGAGCAGTACTTC.

In DNA form, the CDR3 reads TGTGCCAGTAGTATTCCCCAGACAGGGCTGAACACTGAAGCTTTCTTT. It codes for CASSIPQTGLNTEAFF. The chain has TRBV19 and TRBJ1-1, with 7 bases aligning to TRBD1. CDR1 and CDR2 (germline): LNHDA, SQIVND (reference sequence). This CDR3 has 16 amino acids. V dropped 3 bases and J dropped 0; count of bases not matched to a gene: 7.

This chain connects TRBV7-8 to TRBJ2-1; 12 bases fit TRBD2. The CDR3 consists of 15 residues. J lost 7 bases, V lost 5 bases, and 6 bases had no gene match. Germline V CDR1 and CDR2: SGHVS, FQNEAQ. The CDR3: CASSRTSGTWNEQFF. The CDR3 nucleotides read TGTGCCAGCAGCCGGACTAGCGGGACGTGGAATGAGCAGTTCTTC.

Notes on this clone: The junction departs from the called germline gene at one end, perhaps through a read error. Other DNA sequences in the sample encode the same CDR3. The chain joins TRBV25-1 to TRBJ2-5; 7 nucleotides line up with TRBD1. There are 13 residues in the CDR3. Looked up from germline, CDR1 is MGHDK and CDR2 is SYGVNS. DNA of the CDR3: TGTGCCAGCAGAGACAGGGACCAGGAGACCCAGTACTTC. Protein sequence: CASRDRDQETQYF.

The chain combines TRBV2 with TRBJ1-5, with D tentatively TRBD1 (6 bases). V lost 7 bases, J lost 8 bases, and 24 bases lay in between. This CDR3 region has 16 residues. Germline V gene sequence: CDR1 SNHLY, CDR2 FYNNEI. The CDR3 sequence is CASTQRQGPKMEPQHF. In nucleotides, the CDR3 is TGTGCCAGCACCCAAAGGCAGGGGCCCAAAATGGAGCCCCAGCATTTT.

The V call is TRBV28, the J call TRBJ1-2; D ambiguous. Germline V gene lookup returns CDR1 MDHEN and CDR2 SYDVKM. This CDR3 spans 11 amino acids. V was trimmed by 4 bases and J by 6 bases, leaving 6 bases between them. For the CDR3, the DNA is TGTGCCAGCAGTTACCCGGATGGCTACACCTTC. Translation gives CASSYPDGYTF.

This chain uses TRBV5-4 with TRBJ1-6; possibly TRBD1 for D (6 bases). The germline V and J ends were trimmed by 3 bases and 7 bases, with 23 bases remaining between them. This CDR3 has 18 residues. In germline, CDR1 is SGHNT, CDR2 YYREEE (reference sequence). The CDR3 region has the DNA TGTGCCAGCAGCTCCGATGGGGGCACTACCCTTTGGAATTCACCCCTCCACTTT. Amino acid sequence: CASSSDGGTTLWNSPLHF.

V usage is TRBV9 and J usage is TRBJ2-1; 8 nucleotides match TRBD2. J lost 5 bases, V lost 3 bases, and 10 bases had no gene match. Germline V gene lookup returns CDR1 SGDLS and CDR2 YYNGEE. CDR3 size: 16 residues. The CDR3 loop reads CASSARGGQANNEQFF. The DNA of the CDR3 is TGTGCCAGCAGCGCCCGGGGGGGGCAGGCTAACAATGAGCAGTTCTTC.

The V and J genes are TRBV12-2 and TRBJ2-3; the table names TRBD2, a call not compared with the DNA. TRBV12-2 is flagged as a pseudogene. The CDR3 covers 14 residues. The CDR3 region has the DNA TGTGCAAGTCGCTCTAGCGGGAGCACAGATACGCAGTATTTT. Residues: CASRSSGSTDTQYF.

The rearrangement uses TRBV19 and TRBJ2-2, with 10 bases lining up with TRBD2. Per the germline V gene, CDR1 is LNHDA and CDR2 is SQIVND (reference sequence). J lost 2 bases, V lost 7 bases, and 7 bases had no gene match. The CDR3 totals 16 residues. CDR3 nucleotides: TGTGCCAGTACCCGGACTAGCGGAGCCAACACCGGGGAGCTGTTTTTT. This sequence encodes CASTRTSGANTGELFF.

The chain recombines TRBV5-1 with TRBJ1-3, with TRBD1 matching 7 bases. J gave up 0 bases and V 4 bases, and 16 bases lay outside the gene matches. CDR3 length: 19 residues. Per germline, CDR1 SGHRS and CDR2 YFSETQ. CDR3 DNA: TGCGCCAGCAGCGCTAGACAGGGTTTAGGCACGAGCTCTGGAAACACCATATATTTT. Its protein product is CASSARQGLGTSSGNTIYF.

V is TRBV9 and J is TRBJ2-7, with TRBD2 as a possible D gene (6 bases). Germline V lookup: CDR1 SGDLS, CDR2 YYNGEE. The CDR3 spans 14 residues. Deletions cut 4 bases from V and 3 bases from J, with 14 bases between. For the CDR3, the DNA is TGTGCCAGCAGCCTATTAGCGGCAGACTACGAGCAGTACTTC. This translates into CASSLLAADYEQYF.

The genes are TRBV6-5 and TRBJ2-7, with 7 bases matching TRBD1. In germline, CDR1 is MNHEY, CDR2 SVGAGI. V trimming: 4 bases; J trimming: 1 base; junction bases outside the gene matches: 7. There are 15 residues in the CDR3. CDR3 protein: CASSLNRGPSYEQYF. The CDR3 DNA reads as TGTGCCAGCAGTTTGAACAGGGGTCCTTCCTACGAGCAGTACTTC.

The chain uses TRBV27 and TRBJ2-5, with 8 bases fitting TRBD1. Trimming cost V 5 bases and J 5 bases; bases outside gene matches: 7. Germline lookup yields CDR1 MNHEY and CDR2 SMNVEV (reference sequence). The CDR3 sequence is 14 residues long. CDR3 in amino acids: CASSGRGHWETQYF. The CDR3 nucleotides read TGTGCCAGCAGTGGCAGGGGGCATTGGGAGACCCAGTACTTC.

The gene calls are TRBV4-3 and TRBJ2-3, with 10 positions matching TRBD2. From germline, CDR1 is LGHNA and CDR2 YSLEER. J gave up 3 bases and V 0 bases, and 12 bases lay outside the gene matches. There are 19 residues in the CDR3. CDR3 loop: CASSQDLTSGILWTDTQYF. DNA for the CDR3: TGCGCCAGCAGCCAAGATCTTACTAGCGGGATTCTTTGGACAGATACGCAGTATTTT.